A selection of T cell receptor beta chains follows, all from one sample in a study of PD-L1 blockade in urothelial cancer. Libraries were prepared by immunoSEQ multiplex PCR; TCRdb keeps only in-frame clonotypes and omits some of them. The table includes 35,000 to 40,000 clones, about four fifths detected once. The source material was PBMCs, sampled around atezolizumab (anti-PD-L1) treatment. The receptors come from a man between 60 and 70 years old with urothelial cancer. Both conserved end residues are part of each CDR3. Fields, in order: D gene, V gene, J gene, clone size, CDR3 protein, CDR3 DNA. The D gene is left open where the match is weak. Clone size is not always given. Where it is, it says once, few, many or a class for expanded clones.

D gene: .
V gene: TRBV28
J gene: TRBJ1-1
clone size: .
CDR3 protein: CASSSVGARDTEAFF
CDR3 DNA: TGTGCCAGCAGTTCTGTGGGGGCGCGTGACACTGAAGCTTTCTTT

D gene: TRBD1
V gene: TRBV30
J gene: TRBJ1-3
clone size: .
CDR3 protein: CAWGTGVGNTIYF
CDR3 DNA: TGTGCCTGGGGTACAGGGGTTGGAAACACCATATATTTT

D gene: .
V gene: TRBV25-1
J gene: TRBJ1-2
clone size: .
CDR3 protein: CASSEGGSGYTF
CDR3 DNA: TGTGCCAGCAGCGAGGGGGGGTCTGGCTACACCTTC

D gene: .
V gene: TRBV5-1
J gene: TRBJ2-1
clone size: .
CDR3 protein: CASSLVQNEQFF
CDR3 DNA: TGCGCCAGCAGCTTGGTTCAGAATGAGCAGTTCTTC

D gene: .
V gene: TRBV2
J gene: TRBJ2-3
clone size: few
CDR3 protein: CASAAPFTDTQYF
CDR3 DNA: TGTGCCAGCGCGGCCCCATTCACAGATACGCAGTATTTT

D gene: TRBD1
V gene: TRBV5-1
J gene: TRBJ1-5
clone size: .
CDR3 protein: CASSTGTGNQPQHF
CDR3 DNA: TGCGCCAGCAGCACAGGGACAGGGAATCAGCCCCAGCATTTT

D gene: TRBD1
V gene: TRBV2
J gene: TRBJ2-7
clone size: .
CDR3 protein: CASTSGTGSYEQYF
CDR3 DNA: TGTGCCAGCACCTCCGGGACAGGGTCCTACGAGCAGTACTTC

D gene: TRBD1
V gene: TRBV6-5
J gene: TRBJ2-5
clone size: .
CDR3 protein: CASSPETGAETQYF
CDR3 DNA: TGTGCCAGCAGTCCCGAAACAGGGGCTGAGACCCAGTACTTC

D gene: .
V gene: TRBV2
J gene: TRBJ2-4
clone size: few
CDR3 protein: CASSELGPWDISLAKNIQYF
CDR3 DNA: TGTGCCAGCAGTGAATTAGGGCCGTGGGACATTTCCTTAGCCAAAAACATTCAGTACTTC

D gene: TRBD1
V gene: TRBV14
J gene: TRBJ1-1
clone size: .
CDR3 protein: CASSQALTGKNTEAFF
CDR3 DNA: TGTGCCAGCAGCCAAGCACTGACAGGGAAAAACACTGAAGCTTTCTTT

D gene: .
V gene: TRBV7-6
J gene: TRBJ1-5
clone size: .
CDR3 protein: CASSLRTNQPQHF
CDR3 DNA: TGTGCCAGCAGCTTACGGACTAATCAGCCCCAGCATTTT

D gene: .
V gene: TRBV5-1
J gene: TRBJ2-7
clone size: .
CDR3 protein: CASSLDAGAIFGEQYF
CDR3 DNA: TGCGCCAGCAGCTTGGATGCAGGGGCGATCTTCGGCGAGCAGTACTTC

D gene: TRBD1
V gene: TRBV9
J gene: TRBJ2-5
clone size: .
CDR3 protein: CASSPSGTGLETQYF
CDR3 DNA: TGTGCCAGCAGCCCCTCGGGGACAGGGTTAGAGACCCAGTACTTC